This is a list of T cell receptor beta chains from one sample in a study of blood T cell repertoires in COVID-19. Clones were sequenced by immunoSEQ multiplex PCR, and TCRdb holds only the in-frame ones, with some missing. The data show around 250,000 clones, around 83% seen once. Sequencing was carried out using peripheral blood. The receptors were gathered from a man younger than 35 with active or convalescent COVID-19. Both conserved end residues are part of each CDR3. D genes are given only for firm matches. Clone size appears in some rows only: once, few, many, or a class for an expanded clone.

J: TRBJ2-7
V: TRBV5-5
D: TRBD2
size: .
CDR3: CASSLSVVGRVTFYEQYF
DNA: TGTGCCAGCAGCTTGTCGGTAGTAGGGAGGGTGACATTCTACGAGCAGTACTTC

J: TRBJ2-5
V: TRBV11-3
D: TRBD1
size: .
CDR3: CASSLARTGKETQYF
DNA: TGTGCCAGCAGCTTAGCCCGGACAGGGAAGGAGACCCAGTACTTC

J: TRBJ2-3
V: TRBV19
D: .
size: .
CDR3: CASSIEAGRTGTQYF
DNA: TGTGCCAGTAGTATAGAGGCGGGCCGCACGGGTACGCAGTATTTT

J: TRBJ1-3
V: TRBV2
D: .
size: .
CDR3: CASIRRGAGNTIYF
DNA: TGTGCCAGCATTCGCCGGGGGGCCGGAAACACCATATATTTT

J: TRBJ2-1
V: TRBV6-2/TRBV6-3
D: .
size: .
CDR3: CASSYFLGLSSYNEQFF
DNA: TGTGCCAGCAGTTACTTCCTTGGACTCTCGTCCTACAATGAGCAGTTCTTC

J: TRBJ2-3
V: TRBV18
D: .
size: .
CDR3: CASSPRVQGQGFTDTQYF
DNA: TGTGCCAGCTCACCACGGGTTCAAGGGCAGGGCTTCACAGATACGCAGTATTTT

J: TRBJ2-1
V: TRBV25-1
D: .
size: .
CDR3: CASNRRDNYGDEQFF
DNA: TGTGCCAGCAATCGCCGGGACAACTATGGGGATGAGCAGTTCTTC

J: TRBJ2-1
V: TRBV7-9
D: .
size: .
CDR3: CASGPSFFNEQFF
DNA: TGTGCCAGCGGGCCCTCCTTCTTCAATGAGCAGTTCTTC

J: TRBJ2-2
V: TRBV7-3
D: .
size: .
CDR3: CASSLDIDTGELFF
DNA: TGTGCCAGCAGCTTAGATATAGACACCGGGGAGCTGTTTTTT

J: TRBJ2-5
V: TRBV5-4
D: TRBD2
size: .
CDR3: CASSLAGGLVAETQYF
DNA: TGTGCCAGCAGCTTGGCGGGGGGGCTTGTCGCAGAGACCCAGTACTTC

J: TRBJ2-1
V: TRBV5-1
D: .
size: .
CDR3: CASSPMGSLNEQFF
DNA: TGCGCCAGCAGCCCCATGGGCAGTTTAAATGAGCAGTTCTTC

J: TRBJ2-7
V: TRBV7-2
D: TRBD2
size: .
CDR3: CASSLNSGTSVVGEQYF
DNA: TGTGCCAGCAGCCTGAATTCCGGGACTAGCGTTGTTGGCGAGCAGTACTTC

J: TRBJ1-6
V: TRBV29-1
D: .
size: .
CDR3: CSVALRLDSPLHF
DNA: TGCAGCGTTGCTTTGCGGCTTGATTCACCCCTCCACTTT

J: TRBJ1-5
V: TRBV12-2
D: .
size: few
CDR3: CASRLTVGQPQHF
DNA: TGTGCAAGTCGCTTAACCGTGGGCCAGCCCCAGCATTTT

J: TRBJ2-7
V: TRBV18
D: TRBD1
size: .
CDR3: CASSPEQGASEQYF
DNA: TGTGCCAGCTCACCAGAACAGGGGGCGAGCGAGCAGTACTTC

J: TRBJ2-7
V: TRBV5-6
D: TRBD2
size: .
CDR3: CASTPGAGGILLHEQYF
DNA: TGTGCCAGCACTCCCGGAGCGGGGGGTATTCTTCTCCACGAGCAGTACTTC

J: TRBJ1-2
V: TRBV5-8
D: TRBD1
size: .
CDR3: CASSLWPGGASGYTF
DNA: TGTGCCAGCAGCTTGTGGCCAGGGGGCGCTTCTGGCTACACCTTC

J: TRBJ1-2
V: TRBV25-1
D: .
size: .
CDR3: CASRAREDYGYTF
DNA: TGTGCCAGCAGGGCCAGGGAGGACTATGGCTACACCTTC

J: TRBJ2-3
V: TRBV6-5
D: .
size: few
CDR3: CASRPKGVSTDTQYF
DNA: TGTGCCAGCAGACCAAAAGGAGTAAGCACAGATACGCAGTATTTT

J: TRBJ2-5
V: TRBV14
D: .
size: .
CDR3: CASSQVKEGETQYF
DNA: TGTGCCAGCAGCCAAGTGAAGGAGGGAGAGACCCAGTACTTC

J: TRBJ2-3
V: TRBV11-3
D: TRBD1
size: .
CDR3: CASSFRDRLLTSTDTQYF
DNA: TGTGCCAGCAGCTTCCGGGACAGGCTATTAACTAGCACAGATACGCAGTATTTT

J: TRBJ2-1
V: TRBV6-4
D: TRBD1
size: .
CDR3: CASRHRGEQFF
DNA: TGTGCCAGCAGGCACAGGGGTGAGCAGTTCTTC

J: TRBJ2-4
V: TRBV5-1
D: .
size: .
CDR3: CASSSIRDNLNIQYF
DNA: TGCGCCAGCAGCTCAATCCGGGACAACTTAAACATTCAGTACTTC

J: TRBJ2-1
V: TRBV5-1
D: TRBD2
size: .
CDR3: CASSFLAGGVNEQFF
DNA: TGCGCCAGCAGCTTCCTAGCGGGAGGGGTAAATGAGCAGTTCTTC

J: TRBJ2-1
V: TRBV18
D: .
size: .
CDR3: CASSPLGGRDDEQFF
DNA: TGTGCCAGCTCACCTTTGGGGGGGCGAGACGATGAGCAGTTCTTC

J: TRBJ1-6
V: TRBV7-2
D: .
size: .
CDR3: CASSLVWGADNSPLHF
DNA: TGTGCCAGCAGCTTAGTCTGGGGCGCGGATAATTCACCCCTCCACTTT

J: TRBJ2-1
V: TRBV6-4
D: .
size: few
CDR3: CASSDSGGGHNEQFF
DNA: TGTGCCAGCAGTGACTCCGGAGGGGGCCACAATGAGCAGTTCTTC

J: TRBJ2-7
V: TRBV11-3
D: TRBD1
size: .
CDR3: CASSFRGTELFYEQYF
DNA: TGTGCCAGCAGCTTTAGAGGGACAGAACTATTCTACGAGCAGTACTTC

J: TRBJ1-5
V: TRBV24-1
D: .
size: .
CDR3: CATSDSGTLWQPQHF
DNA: TGTGCCACCAGTGATTCTGGCACCCTGTGGCAGCCCCAGCATTTT

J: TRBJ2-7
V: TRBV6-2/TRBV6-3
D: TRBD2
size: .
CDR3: CASSYSMAGGPGEQYF
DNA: TGTGCCAGCAGTTACTCGATGGCGGGAGGGCCTGGCGAGCAGTACTTC

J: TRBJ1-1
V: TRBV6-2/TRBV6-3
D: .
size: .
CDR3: CASSYEVRNTEAFF
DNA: TGTGCCAGCAGTTACGAGGTCCGGAACACTGAAGCTTTCTTT

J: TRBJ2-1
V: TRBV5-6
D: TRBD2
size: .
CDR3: CASSLERGNGNEQFF
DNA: TGTGCCAGCAGCTTGGAGCGGGGGAATGGCAATGAGCAGTTCTTC

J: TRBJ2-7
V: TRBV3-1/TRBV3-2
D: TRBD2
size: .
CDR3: CASSQGTRKQYF
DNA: TGTGCCAGCAGCCAGGGGACTAGAAAGCAGTACTTC

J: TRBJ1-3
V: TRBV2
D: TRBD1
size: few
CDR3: CASSEAGTGAALGTIYF
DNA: TGTGCCAGCAGTGAAGCGGGGACAGGGGCCGCCCTGGGCACCATATATTTT

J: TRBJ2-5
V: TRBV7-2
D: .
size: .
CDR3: CASSLILAAQETQYF
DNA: TGTGCCAGCAGCTTAATCCTAGCAGCCCAAGAGACCCAGTACTTC

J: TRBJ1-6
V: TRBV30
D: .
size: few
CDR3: CAWSVYSPLHF
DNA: TGTGCCTGGAGTGTCTATTCACCCCTCCACTTT

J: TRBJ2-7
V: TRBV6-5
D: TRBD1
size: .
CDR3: CASSLTGVEQYF
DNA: TGTGCCAGCAGTTTAACAGGGGTCGAGCAGTACTTC

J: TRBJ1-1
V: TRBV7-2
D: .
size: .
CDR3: CASSPLGGVRTEAFF
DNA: TGTGCCAGCAGCCCGTTAGGGGGTGTTAGAACTGAAGCTTTCTTT

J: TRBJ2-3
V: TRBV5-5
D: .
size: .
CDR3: CASSLAWGGTDTQYF
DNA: TGTGCCAGCAGCTTGGCATGGGGAGGCACAGATACGCAGTATTTT

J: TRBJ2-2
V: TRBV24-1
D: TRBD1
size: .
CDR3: CATSDAQGATGKGTGELFF
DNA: TGTGCCACCAGTGACGCGCAGGGGGCTACAGGGAAAGGGACCGGGGAGCTGTTTTTT

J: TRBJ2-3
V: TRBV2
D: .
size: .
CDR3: CASSVGGGEADTQYF
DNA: TGTGCCAGCAGTGTTGGGGGAGGAGAGGCAGATACGCAGTATTTT

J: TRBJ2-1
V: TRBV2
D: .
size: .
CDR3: CATQIETESYNEQFF
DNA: TGTGCCACCCAGATCGAGACAGAGTCCTACAATGAGCAGTTCTTC

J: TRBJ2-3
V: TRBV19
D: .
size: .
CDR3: CASSIGEMTDTQYF
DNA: TGTGCCAGTAGTATTGGGGAGATGACAGATACGCAGTATTTT

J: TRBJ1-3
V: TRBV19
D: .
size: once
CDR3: CASSRAGRGVSGNTIYF
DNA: TGTGCCAGTAGTAGAGCGGGACGAGGGGTCTCTGGAAACACCATATATTTT

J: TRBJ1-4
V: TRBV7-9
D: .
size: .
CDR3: CASSLVGGPNEKLFF
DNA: TGTGCCAGCAGCTTAGTGGGAGGACCCAATGAAAAACTGTTTTTT

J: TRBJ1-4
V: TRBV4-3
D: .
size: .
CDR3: CASGLGTTNEKLFF
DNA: TGCGCCAGTGGACTGGGGACAACTAATGAAAAACTGTTTTTT